This T cell receptor (beta chain) is drawn from a study of T cell clonality in common variable immunodeficiency. V shed 4 bases and J 2 bases; nucleotides not matched to a gene: 9. The CDR3 is 16 amino acids. CDR1 is SGHVS, CDR2 FQNEAQ, per germline. Ten or more counts support this clone. The DNA ends 3 residues before the CDR3 does, and the rest of the CDR3 is filled in from the germline J gene. Heparinized whole blood, roughly 5 to 8 ml, came from each donor. Profiled with immunoSEQ multiplex PCR; TCRdb holds only in-frame clones, not every one. The repertoire consists of roughly 60,000 clones, none detected only once.

This chain connects TRBV7-8 to TRBJ2-3; 7 nucleotides align to TRBD1. Sequenced: peripheral blood mononuclear cells. This receptor was obtained from a person aged 18 to 75 in good health. This chain's CDR3 is CASSSGTAIYTDTQYF. The CDR3 bases that were read are TGTGCCAGCAGCTCAGGGACAGCAATATACACAGATACG.